This record concerns one TCR beta chain sequence. The record originates from a study of blood T cell repertoires in COVID-19. Sequencing used immunoSEQ multiplex PCR; TCRdb keeps in-frame clones, though not all of them. The sample lists roughly 190,000 clones; approximately 87% were seen once. V was pared by 3 bases and J by 4 bases, with 6 bases of the junction left unmatched. The CDR3 covers 15 residues. CDR1 is LGHNT, CDR2 FRNRAP, per germline. The rearrangement uses TRBV12-5 and TRBJ2-1, with 7 bases identical to TRBD2. The receptor's source is a man between 18 and 29 years old with active or convalescent COVID-19. The sequenced material came from peripheral blood. The CDR3 bases are TGTGCTAGTGGTTTCGGTAGCGGGTTGTACAATGAGCAGTTCTTC. It codes for CASGFGSGLYNEQFF.